These 31 T cell receptor beta chains originate from one sample sequenced in a study of blood T cells in healthy people across ages. Then a second PCR, running about 7 to 11 cycles, was carried out with a sample-barcoded 5' primer and a J-beta primer mix. Via MiXCR, TCRdb re-called the 5' RACE reads, giving one row per CDR3 protein. This table has hundreds of thousands of distinct CDR3 sequences, more than 25% appearing once. The sequencing sample was made of blood. Source of these receptors: a woman over 75 in good health.

This chain uses TRBV10-2 with TRBJ1-2; D remains ambiguous. This CDR3 region has 14 residues. Germline CDR1 WSHSY, CDR2 SAAADI. The V gene lost 3 bases and the J gene lost 2 bases, with 10 bases spanning the gap. The CDR3, as DNA: TGCGCCAGCAGTGATGTGACATCGAACTATGGCTACACCTTC. It yields the protein CASSDVTSNYGYTF.

This clonotype was counted at least ten times. This chain uses TRBV10-1 with TRBJ2-1; D perhaps matches TRBD1 (5 bases). The CDR3 length is 14 residues. V was cut by 5 bases and J by 4 bases, with 12 bases left in between. Germline V lookup: CDR1 WNHNN, CDR2 SYGVQD (reference sequence). This chain's CDR3 is CASSLSGNYNEQFF. The CDR3 nucleotides are TGCGCCAGCAGTCTTTCAGGGAATTACAATGAGCAGTTCTTC.

This clonotype was recorded once. The J gene is TRBJ1-5, the V gene TRBV7-2; tentative D call: TRBD1 (6 bases). The CDR3 has 18 residues. CDR1 SGHTA and CDR2 FQGNSA come from the germline V gene. The V end lost 5 bases, the J end lost 4 bases, and 24 bases lay between the germline ends. Here the CDR3 reads CTSSLGRGSYTPNQPQHF. The CDR3 coding sequence is TGTACCAGCAGCCTAGGGAGGGGGAGCTATACCCCGAATCAGCCCCAGCATTTT. Complete variable domain (other parts from reference TRBV7-2 and TRBJ1-5): GAGVSQSPSNKVTEKGKDVELRCDPISGHTALYWYRQSLGQGLEFLIYFQGNSAPDKSGLPSDRFSAERTGGSVSTLTIQRTQQEDSAVYLCTSSLGRGSYTPNQPQHFGDGTRLSIL.

With regard to this clonotype: A clone one base away is much larger, so this may be a read error. Given the absence of the conserved phenylalanine or tryptophan at the CDR3 end, a read error is likely. The genes are TRBV6-5 and TRBJ1-6; the match to TRBD1 covers 10 bases. CDR3 length: 18 amino acids. CDR1 is MNHEY and CDR2 is SVGAGI in the germline V gene. V shed 1 base, J shed 8 bases, and the junction held 11 bases outside the gene matches. CDR3 sequence (DNA): TGTGCCAGCAGTTACTATCGAACGAGGGACAGGGGACATTCACCCCTCCACTGT. Translation gives CASSYYRTRDRGHSPLHC.

The chain is built from TRBV20-1 and TRBJ1-1; D is ambiguous. CDR3 size: 13 residues. V gave up 1 base and J gave up 5 bases, with 11 bases separating them. The germline CDR1 and CDR2 sequences are DFQATT and SNEGSKA (reference sequence). The CDR3 nucleotides read TGCAGTGCTAGAGTACGGGAGTCAACTGAAGCTTTCTTT. Residues: CSARVRESTEAFF.

This sequence joins TRBV14 and TRBJ1-1; 9 nucleotides agree with TRBD1. CDR1 is SGHDN and CDR2 is FVKESK in the germline V gene. This CDR3 is built from 17 residues. V trimming: 1 base; J trimming: 1 base; junction bases outside the gene matches: 7. Here the CDR3 DNA reads TGTGCCAGCAGCCAAGGAAACAGGGGGCTGAGGAACACTGAAGCTTTCTTT. It translates to CASSQGNRGLRNTEAFF.

This clonotype has just a few counts. The genes are TRBV6-5 and TRBJ2-1; TRBD1 or TRBD2 may be the D gene (7 bases each). CDR3 length: 17 amino acids. The V end lost 2 bases, the J end lost 6 bases, and 20 bases lay between the germline ends. Germline CDR1 and CDR2: MNHEY and SVGAGI. The CDR3 nucleotides read TGTGCCAGCAGTTACAGGAAGGGACAGCCGGGGGGCAATGAGCAGTTCTTC. As protein: CASSYRKGQPGGNEQFF.

The table lists this clonotype with a count of one. V is TRBV27 and J is TRBJ2-3, with D possibly called TRBD1 or TRBD2 (6 bases each). V lost 5 bases, J lost 6 bases, and 18 bases lay in between. The germline gives CDR1 MNHEY, CDR2 SMNVEV (reference sequence). The CDR3 covers 15 residues. DNA of the CDR3: TGTGCCAGCAGTCTTCTTTTGGGGGGCGTGGATACGCAGTATTTT. It translates to CASSLLLGGVDTQYF.

In this sample, this clonotype turned up many times. The chain carries TRBV6-5 and TRBJ2-5; the match to TRBD2 covers 10 bases. The CDR3 contains 15 residues. The germline V gene encodes CDR1 MNHEY and CDR2 SVGAGI. The ends lost 7 bases at V and 5 bases at J; junction bases unmatched: 10. CDR3 amino acids: CASIISGGASETQYF. In nucleotides, the CDR3 is TGTGCCAGCATTATCAGCGGGGGGGCCTCTGAGACCCAGTACTTC.

This chain connects TRBV24-1 to TRBJ2-2; D possibly corresponds to TRBD1 (6 bases). The CDR3 has 19 amino acids. V was cut by 0 bases and J by 1 base, with 17 bases left in between. CDR1 KGHDR and CDR2 SFDVKD come from the germline V gene. CDR3 loop: CATSDLGLGAAKNTGELFF. The CDR3 nucleotides are TGTGCCACCAGTGATTTGGGGTTGGGGGCCGCTAAGAACACCGGGGAGCTGTTTTTT.

This clonotype appeared many times. V and J are TRBV7-9 and TRBJ1-2, with a weak D call TRBD1 (5 bases). The germline CDR1 and CDR2 sequences are SEHNR and FQNEAQ (reference sequence). The CDR3 length is 12 residues. The germline V and J ends were trimmed by 4 bases and 7 bases, with 10 bases remaining between them. The CDR3 is CASSSAGIGYTF. DNA for the CDR3: TGTGCCAGCAGCTCCGCAGGGATTGGCTACACCTTC.

This clonotype has ten or more counts. CDR3 loop: CASSQDDPANYGYTF. The CDR3 DNA sequence: TGCGCCAGCAGCCAAGATGATCCCGCTAACTATGGCTACACCTTC. J is TRBJ1-2 and V is TRBV4-1; no reliable D call. Trimming shortened V by 0 bases and J by 0 bases, and 8 bases separated the two germline ends. The length of the CDR3 is 15 residues. Germline-derived CDR1 and CDR2 are MGHRA and YSYEKL.

This clonotype was counted between two and nine times. This chain uses TRBV7-9 with TRBJ2-2, with 7 bases identical to TRBD2. The V segment lost 4 bases and the J segment 6 bases; nucleotides outside the gene matches: 8. In germline, CDR1 is SEHNR, CDR2 FQNEAQ (reference sequence). The CDR3 runs to 15 residues. CDR3 loop: CASSSYTSVPGELFF. DNA of the CDR3: TGTGCCAGCAGCTCCTACACTAGCGTCCCCGGGGAGCTGTTTTTT.

V usage is TRBV18 and J usage is TRBJ2-3, with TRBD1 matching over 7 bases. The V segment lost 6 bases and the J segment 8 bases; nucleotides outside the gene matches: 8. Per the germline V gene, CDR1 is KGHSH and CDR2 is LQKENI. The CDR3 extends over 13 amino acids. The CDR3 nucleotides read TGTGCCAGCTCGAAAGACAGGGTTGGTACGCAGTATTTT. It yields the protein CASSKDRVGTQYF.

In its sample, this clonotype was seen many times. The rearrangement uses TRBV4-3 and TRBJ1-5; D remains unclear. The V and J ends lost 0 bases and 10 bases respectively, with 13 bases between them. CDR3 length: 14 residues. Looked up from germline, CDR1 is LGHNA and CDR2 is YSLEER. CDR3 sequence reads: CASSQDTGTKPQHF. The DNA for the CDR3 is TGCGCCAGCAGCCAAGATACGGGCACTAAACCCCAGCATTTT.

This clonotype was detected many times. The rearrangement joins TRBV20-1 to TRBJ1-2; TRBD1 might be the D (5 bases). CDR3 length equals 16 residues. Germline CDR1 reads DFQATT; CDR2 reads SNEGSKA (reference sequence). Trimming stripped 1 base from V and 4 bases from J, with 19 bases between. The CDR3 sequence is CSARGGGASDGYGYTF. In DNA, the CDR3 is TGCAGTGCTAGAGGGGGCGGAGCCTCGGACGGCTATGGCTACACCTTC.

The rearrangement joins TRBV5-1 to TRBJ1-6; 9 nucleotides agree with TRBD1. Germline CDR1 reads SGHRS; CDR2 reads YFSETQ. The CDR3 has 16 amino acids. Germline trimming cut 2 bases from V and 7 bases from J; bases unmatched to any gene: 7. The CDR3 loop reads CASSFGQGMRNSPLHF. The CDR3 nucleotides are TGCGCCAGCAGCTTTGGACAGGGGATGAGAAATTCACCCCTCCACTTT.

Of note for this clonotype: A read error may explain this, as a much larger clone is one base away. The chain is built from TRBV9 and TRBJ2-3; D gene unclear. The CDR3 loop spans 13 amino acids. Germline V CDR1 and CDR2: SGDLS, YYNGEE. The CDR3 loop reads CAGRPMGIYTQYF. CDR3 nucleotides: TGTGCCGGCAGGCCTATGGGTATATATACGCAGTATTTT.

In the case of this clonotype: Relative to the germline gene, one junction end is altered; a read error may explain this. The rearrangement uses TRBV6-5 and TRBJ2-3, with a tentative D call TRBD2 (6 bases). Germline CDR1 reads MNHEY; CDR2 reads SVGAGI. CDR3 length: 15 amino acids. CDR3 residues: CAGSSVAARTDTQYF. CDR3 in DNA: TGTGCCGGCAGTTCAGTAGCGGCCCGCACAGATACGCAGTATTTT.

This clonotype was seen a single time. This may be a read error, as it is one base from a much larger clone. The J gene is TRBJ1-2, the V gene TRBV6-2 or TRBV6-3; 8 bases align to TRBD1. Germline loops: CDR1 MNHEY, CDR2 SVGEGT. This CDR3 has 15 amino acids. Germline trimming cut 7 bases from V and 0 bases from J; bases unmatched to any gene: 7. The CDR3 bases are TGTGCCAGCATGTGGACAGGGAATTCTAACTATGGCTACACCTTC. Its protein is CASMWTGNSNYGYTF.

This clonotype was observed many times. Here the CDR3 reads CASSLLFALTQGQFF. The CDR3 DNA follows: TGTGCCAGCAGCTTGCTGTTTGCTCTGACGCAAGGGCAGTTCTTC. V is TRBV5-5 and J is TRBJ2-1; D gene unclear. V dropped 1 base and J dropped 12 bases, with 20 bases sitting between them. Germline values: CDR1 SGHKS, CDR2 YYEKEE (reference sequence). CDR3 length: 15 amino acids.

In the case of this clonotype: Since a much larger clone is just one base distant, this may be a read error. V and J are TRBV28 and TRBJ2-7; 10 nucleotides align to TRBD1. The germline V gene encodes CDR1 MDHEN and CDR2 SYDVKM. Trimming took 6 bases from V and 7 from J; bases not matched to a gene: 12. This CDR3 spans 15 amino acids. This CDR3 reads CASSLDRGRPNEQYF. As DNA, the CDR3 is TGTGCCAGCAGCCTCGACAGGGGGCGCCCCAATGAGCAGTACTTC. Supplemented by reference TRBV28 and TRBJ2-7, the full variable domain reads DVKVTQSSRYLVKRTGEKVFLECVQDMDHENMFWYRQDPGLGLRLIYFSYDVKMKEKGDIPEGYSVSREKKERFSLILESASTNQTSMYLCASSLDRGRPNEQYFGPGTRLTVT.

The chain carries TRBV5-1 and TRBJ1-1, with D tentatively TRBD1 (5 bases). Trimming removed 5 bases at V and 8 bases at J, with 22 bases between. Germline V CDR1 and CDR2: SGHRS, YFSETQ. The length of the CDR3 is 15 residues. The CDR3 sequence is CASSFLGPPGDEAFF. CDR3 coding DNA: TGCGCCAGCAGTTTCCTGGGGCCACCCGGAGACGAAGCTTTCTTT.

Note on this clonotype: A much more abundant neighbour one base away suggests this may be a read error. The chain employs TRBV5-1 and TRBJ2-1; TRBD2 might be the D (6 bases). Germline CDR1 and CDR2: SGHRS and YFSETQ. Trimming shortened V by 3 bases and J by 2 bases, and 18 bases separated the two germline ends. This CDR3 region has 17 residues. CDR3 loop: CASSWNGGKSTYNEQFF. For the CDR3, the DNA is TGCGCCAGCAGCTGGAACGGGGGAAAGAGCACCTACAATGAGCAGTTCTTC. The full variable domain, its missing parts supplied by reference TRBV5-1 and TRBJ2-1, is KAGVTQTPRYLIKTRGQQVTLSCSPISGHRSVSWYQQTPGQGLQFLFEYFSETQRNKGNFPGRFSGRQFSNSRSEMNVSTLELGDSALYLCASSWNGGKSTYNEQFFGPGTRLTVL.

This chain connects TRBV28 to TRBJ2-1; TRBD2 aligns across 7 bases. The CDR3 is made up of 18 amino acids. Germline-derived CDR1 and CDR2 are MDHEN and SYDVKM. The J segment lost 0 bases and the V segment lost 5 bases, leaving 13 bases of the junction unmatched. CDR3 protein: CASSPTPGRGSSYNEQFF. CDR3 sequence (DNA): TGTGCCAGCAGTCCTACCCCTGGGCGGGGGAGCTCCTACAATGAGCAGTTCTTC.

This clonotype was recorded many times. The chain couples TRBV20-1 to TRBJ2-7, with 10 bases aligning to TRBD2. The trim removed 5 bases at V and 4 bases at J, leaving 8 bases unmatched. In germline, CDR1 is DFQATT, CDR2 SNEGSKA (reference sequence). This CDR3 is 14 amino acids long. The CDR3 loop is CSASPTSGIYEQYF. Written as DNA, the CDR3 is TGCAGTGCTTCTCCCACTAGCGGGATTTACGAGCAGTACTTC.

This clonotype has at least ten counts. The CDR3 nucleotides are TGTGCCAGCAGCCTCACTGGCGGGGGTGATACGCAGTATTTT. Translation: CASSLTGGGDTQYF. This sequence joins TRBV7-2 and TRBJ2-3; 7 bases are shared with TRBD2. After removal of 5 bases from V and 6 bases from J, the junction contained 8 bases not matched to a gene. Germline V gives CDR1 SGHTA, CDR2 FQGNSA. The length of the CDR3 is 14 residues.

V and J are TRBV7-2 and TRBJ2-6; unclear D gene. CDR1 SGHTA and CDR2 FQGNSA come from the germline V gene. V was trimmed by 5 bases and J by 4 bases, leaving 12 bases between them. The CDR3 has 15 amino acids. The CDR3 spells CASSKERSGANVLTF. CDR3 DNA: TGTGCCAGCAGCAAGGAACGCTCGGGGGCCAACGTCCTGACTTTC.

A note on this clonotype: A much larger clone sits a single nucleotide away, making a read error possible. This rearrangement joins TRBV24-1 to TRBJ2-5, with D possibly matching TRBD2 (6 bases). Germline lookup yields CDR1 KGHDR and CDR2 SFDVKD. The CDR3 contains 14 residues. The CDR3 DNA follows: TGTGTCACCAGTGATATAAGGCTAGCGGAGACCCAGTACTTC. Protein sequence: CVTSDIRLAETQYF.

A note on this clonotype: Germline and junction disagree at one end, which may indicate a read error. This sequence joins TRBV7-2 and TRBJ2-7; no reliable D call. Germline V gene sequence: CDR1 SGHTA, CDR2 FQGNSA. This CDR3 is 14 amino acids long. The CDR3 nucleotides read TGTGCCGGCAGCCCTTTGAGGATGAGCTACGAGCAGTACTTC. Protein: CAGSPLRMSYEQYF.

This chain joins TRBV7-2 and TRBJ2-7; D might be TRBD2 (6 bases). Trimming stripped 0 bases from V and 0 bases from J, with 9 bases between. This CDR3 has 15 amino acids. CDR1 and CDR2 (germline): SGHTA, FQGNSA. The CDR3 sequence: CASSLAGGDSYEQYF. CDR3 in DNA: TGTGCCAGCAGCTTAGCGGGCGGGGACTCCTACGAGCAGTACTTC.